One and the same sample provided the 25 T cell receptor beta chains below, sequenced in a study of CD8+CD57+ T cells in acquired aplastic anemia. The template for TCR beta VDJ and CDR3 sequence profiling was genomic DNA. From the reads, TCRdb called clonotypes with MiXCR, one entry per CDR3 protein. The data contain 180,000 or so distinct CDR3 sequences, roughly half of them singletons. The sample taken for sequencing was sorted CD4+, CD8+, or CD8+CD57+ T cells (not recorded which) from PBMCs. These receptor sequences come from a human donor in good health.

A word on this clonotype: Given a much more abundant clone one base away, this may be a read error. J is TRBJ2-3 and V is TRBV12-3 or TRBV12-4; 8 bases line up with TRBD2. CDR3 size: 14 residues. CDR3 nucleotides: TGTGCCAGCAGTTTTTATAGCGGGATTGATACGCATTATTTT. The encoded protein is CASSFYSGIDTHYF.

V is TRBV10-2 and J is TRBJ2-7; D possibly matches TRBD1 or TRBD2 (7 bases each). V was pared by 10 bases and J by 6 bases, with 13 bases between. This CDR3 has 11 residues. Germline-derived CDR1 and CDR2 are WSHSY and SAAADI. The CDR3 here is CATQGGIEQYF. In DNA form, the CDR3 reads TGCGCCACCCAGGGGGGGATCGAGCAGTACTTC.

The chain carries TRBV7-3 and TRBJ2-1; 10 positions match TRBD2. In germline, CDR1 is SGHTA, CDR2 FQGTGA. This CDR3 has 16 residues. J lost 4 bases, V lost 5 bases, and 8 bases had no gene match. The CDR3 sequence is CASSPSSGRWYNEQFF. Written as DNA, the CDR3 is TGTGCCAGCAGCCCATCTAGCGGGAGATGGTACAATGAGCAGTTCTTC.

The J gene is TRBJ1-1, the V gene TRBV7-3; tentative D call: TRBD1 (5 bases). Germline CDR1 SGHTA, CDR2 FQGTGA. Trimming took off 5 bases at V and 4 bases at J, with 14 bases between the two ends. This CDR3 is built from 14 residues. CDR3 in amino acids: CASSPQGWGTEAFF. DNA of the CDR3: TGTGCCAGCAGCCCGCAGGGTTGGGGCACTGAAGCTTTCTTT.

The chain links TRBV6-1 to TRBJ1-6, with D unresolved. The CDR3 extends over 13 amino acids. Trimming removed 7 bases at V and 5 bases at J, with 9 bases between. Germline CDR1 is MNHNS and CDR2 is SASEGT. CDR3: CASKRQNNSPLHF. For the CDR3, the DNA is TGTGCCAGCAAAAGACAAAATAATTCACCCCTCCACTTT.

This clonotype was seen at least ten times. The J gene is TRBJ2-1, the V gene TRBV19; 13 positions agree with TRBD2. The length of the CDR3 is 17 residues. V gave up 5 bases and J gave up 6 bases; unmatched junction bases: 10. Germline assignment: CDR1 LNHDA and CDR2 SQIVND (reference sequence). The CDR3 sequence is CASSDLRLAGGPNEQFF. DNA for the CDR3: TGTGCCAGTAGTGACCTTCGACTAGCGGGAGGACCCAATGAGCAGTTCTTC. The whole variable domain, filled in from reference TRBV19 and TRBJ2-1, reads DGGITQSPKYLFRKEGQNVTLSCEQNLNHDAMYWYRQDPGQGLRLIYYSQIVNDFQKGDIAEGYSVSREKKESFPLTVTSAQKNPTAFYLCASSDLRLAGGPNEQFFGPGTRLTVL.

This clonotype was seen repeatedly, ten times or more. The rearrangement uses TRBV12-3 or TRBV12-4 and TRBJ1-1; no firm D call. The CDR3 length is 13 residues. The V end was cut by 3 bases, the J end by 0 bases, with 5 bases between. DNA for the CDR3: TGTGCCAGCAGTTTGCAGTTGAACACTGAAGCTTTCTTT. It codes for CASSLQLNTEAFF.

The sample holds many counts of this clonotype. The V gene is TRBV5-8, the J gene TRBJ2-5; D remains unclear. The ends were cut back, 0 bases at V and 2 bases at J, with 5 bases in the middle. The CDR3 has 13 residues. Germline CDR1 and CDR2: SGHTS and YDEGEE. In DNA, the CDR3 is TGTGCCAGCAGCTTGGCCAAACAAGAGACCCAGTACTTC. Protein: CASSLAKQETQYF.

This clonotype was found a few times. The chain is built from TRBV27 and TRBJ1-2, with 10 bases aligning to TRBD1. V trimming: 5 bases; J trimming: 5 bases; junction bases outside the gene matches: 8. Germline CDR1 and CDR2: MNHEY and SMNVEV (reference sequence). The CDR3 spans 15 residues. CDR3 protein: CASSQGTGERYGYTF. CDR3 coding DNA: TGTGCCAGCAGTCAGGGGACAGGGGAAAGGTATGGCTACACCTTC.

The rearrangement uses TRBV6-1 and TRBJ2-5, with TRBD1 matching 9 bases. Germline values: CDR1 MNHNS, CDR2 SASEGT. The CDR3 extends over 16 amino acids. With V trimmed by 6 bases and J by 4 bases, 12 bases remained unmatched. This chain's CDR3 is CASRPPNRGRGETQYF. CDR3 DNA sequence: TGTGCCAGCAGACCACCAAACAGGGGGCGTGGAGAGACCCAGTACTTC.

Ten or more counts support this clonotype. This chain connects TRBV7-3 to TRBJ2-3; no clear D gene. Trimming cost V 2 bases and J 3 bases, with 9 bases left between them. The CDR3 has 14 residues. Germline V CDR1 and CDR2: SGHTA, FQGTGA. The CDR3 is CASSLELVTDTQYF. In DNA form, the CDR3 reads TGTGCCAGCAGCTTAGAGCTGGTGACAGATACGCAGTATTTT.

This rearrangement joins TRBV7-3 to TRBJ2-5; 9 positions agree with TRBD2. With V trimmed by 2 bases and J by 6 bases, 10 bases remained unmatched. This CDR3 has 16 amino acids. Germline lookup yields CDR1 SGHTA and CDR2 FQGTGA. The CDR3 protein is CASSLGAGGIVKTQYF. CDR3 DNA: TGTGCCAGCAGCTTAGGGGCGGGAGGGATTGTAAAGACCCAGTACTTC.

The chain uses TRBV24-1 and TRBJ1-2, with a possible D match to TRBD1 (6 bases). The germline V gene encodes CDR1 KGHDR and CDR2 SFDVKD. The V gene lost 3 bases and the J gene lost 8 bases, with 9 bases spanning the gap. This CDR3 is 12 amino acids long. For the CDR3, the DNA is TGTGCCACCAGTGATAACAGGGCGGGCTACACCTTC. It is translated as CATSDNRAGYTF.

This clonotype occurred a few times. The rearrangement joins TRBV10-3 to TRBJ2-6, with 7 bases that match TRBD1. The germline CDR1 and CDR2 sequences are ENHRY and SYGVKD. V trimming: 6 bases; J trimming: 0 bases; junction bases outside the gene matches: 5. The CDR3 loop spans 16 amino acids. Written as DNA, the CDR3 is TGTGCCATCAGACGGGACAGTAGCTCTGGGGCCAACGTCCTGACTTTC. This codes for CAIRRDSSSGANVLTF.

J is TRBJ2-6 and V is TRBV24-1, with 9 nucleotides matching TRBD1. The germline V gene encodes CDR1 KGHDR and CDR2 SFDVKD. The CDR3 is 18 amino acids. The J segment lost 1 base and the V segment lost 3 bases, leaving 6 bases of the junction unmatched. This CDR3 is CATSDPRDRESGANVLTF. The CDR3 DNA is TGTGCCACCAGTGATCCCCGGGACAGGGAATCTGGGGCCAACGTCCTGACTTTC.

The chain combines TRBV18 with TRBJ1-5, with 9 bases aligning to TRBD1. The CDR3 totals 14 residues. Per germline, CDR1 KGHSH and CDR2 LQKENI. Trimming cost V 4 bases and J 4 bases; bases outside gene matches: 2. The CDR3 spells CASSQGQGNQPQHF. DNA for the CDR3: TGTGCCAGCTCACAGGGACAGGGAAATCAGCCCCAGCATTTT.

V gene TRBV20-1 combines with J gene TRBJ2-1, with TRBD2 identical over 10 bases. The CDR3 is made up of 15 amino acids. Trimming at V came to 5 bases and at J to 4 bases, leaving 8 bases not matched to a gene. In germline, CDR1 is DFQATT, CDR2 SNEGSKA (reference sequence). This chain's CDR3 is CSAQGLAVTYNEQFF. The CDR3, as DNA: TGCAGTGCTCAAGGACTAGCGGTTACGTACAATGAGCAGTTCTTC.

CDR3 DNA sequence: TGTGCCAGCAGTGCTTTTAGCGGGACCTCCTACAATGAGCAGTTCTTC. This codes for CASSAFSGTSYNEQFF. This chain connects TRBV7-6 to TRBJ2-1, with 8 bases fitting TRBD2. Per germline, CDR1 SGHVS and CDR2 FNYEAQ. V was pared by 6 bases and J by 0 bases, with 7 bases of the junction left unmatched. The CDR3 runs 16 residues.

As for this clonotype: Its ends do not fully match the called genes, so a read error is possible. The chain is built from TRBV2 and TRBJ2-3, with a tentative D call TRBD2 (6 bases). Germline CDR1 SNHLY, CDR2 FYNNEI. The CDR3 loop spans 15 amino acids. The CDR3, as DNA: TGTGCCAGCAGTGACCGGGAGAGAGGCACAGGTACGCAGTATTTT. This translates into CASSDRERGTGTQYF. Complete variable domain (other parts from reference TRBV2 and TRBJ2-3): EPEVTQTPSHQVTQMGQEVILRCVPISNHLYFYWYRQILGQKVEFLVSFYNNEISEKSEIFDDQFSVERPDGSNFTLKIRSTKLEDSAMYFCASSDRERGTGTQYFGPGTRLTVL.

Comment on this clonotype: A junction end diverges from the germline sequence, so it may reflect a read error. This rearrangement joins TRBV6-1 to TRBJ1-1; D gene unclear. This CDR3 is 13 amino acids long. The germline CDR1 and CDR2 sequences are MNHNS and SASEGT. The CDR3 region has the DNA TGTGCCATCAGTGAATCCGATGAAGGCTGGGCTTTCTTT. Its translation: CAISESDEGWAFF.

This clonotype appeared a few times. This chain links TRBV19 with TRBJ2-7; 8 nucleotides agree with TRBD1. V shed 9 bases and J 3 bases; nucleotides not matched to a gene: 7. This CDR3 spans 13 amino acids. The germline gives CDR1 LNHDA, CDR2 SQIVND (reference sequence). For the CDR3, the DNA is TGTGCCAGAAAACACGGACAGGGCTACGAGCAGTACTTC. Amino acid sequence: CARKHGQGYEQYF.

This clonotype was found a few times. The chain couples TRBV15 to TRBJ1-1; TRBD1 might be the D (5 bases). Germline assignment: CDR1 LNHNV and CDR2 YYDKDF (reference sequence). V lost 8 bases and J 0 bases, leaving 10 bases between the germline ends. CDR3 length: 13 residues. CDR3: CATEEGLNTEAFF. The DNA of the CDR3 is TGTGCCACCGAGGAGGGGCTGAACACTGAAGCTTTCTTT.

This clonotype was picked up a small number of times. The rearrangement uses TRBV7-8 and TRBJ2-7, with D possibly being TRBD2 (5 bases). CDR3 length equals 12 residues. Trimming left V 2 bases short and J 4 bases short, with 6 bases between. Germline V gene data show CDR1 as SGHVS and CDR2 as FQNEAQ. The CDR3 sequence: CASSLIAYEQYF. The CDR3 nucleotides are TGTGCCAGCAGCTTAATAGCGTACGAGCAGTACTTC.

This clonotype was detected ten times or more. J is TRBJ2-7 and V is TRBV20-1; TRBD2 aligns across 10 bases. The V segment lost 2 bases and the J segment 7 bases; nucleotides outside the gene matches: 8. This CDR3 is 14 amino acids long. CDR1 and CDR2 (germline): DFQATT, SNEGSKA (reference sequence). This CDR3 is CSARSNRLAGEQYF. In DNA, the CDR3 is TGCAGTGCTAGATCAAACCGACTAGCGGGTGAGCAGTACTTC.

The table lists this clonotype with many counts. The V and J genes are TRBV30 and TRBJ2-7, with 7 nucleotides matching TRBD1. This CDR3 comprises 12 residues. V lost 2 bases and J lost 3; bases outside the gene matches: 1. Germline V gives CDR1 GTSNPN, CDR2 SVGIG (reference sequence). The CDR3 nucleotides are TGTGCCTGGAGTCGACAGGGCTACGAGCAGTACTTC. Translation: CAWSRQGYEQYF.